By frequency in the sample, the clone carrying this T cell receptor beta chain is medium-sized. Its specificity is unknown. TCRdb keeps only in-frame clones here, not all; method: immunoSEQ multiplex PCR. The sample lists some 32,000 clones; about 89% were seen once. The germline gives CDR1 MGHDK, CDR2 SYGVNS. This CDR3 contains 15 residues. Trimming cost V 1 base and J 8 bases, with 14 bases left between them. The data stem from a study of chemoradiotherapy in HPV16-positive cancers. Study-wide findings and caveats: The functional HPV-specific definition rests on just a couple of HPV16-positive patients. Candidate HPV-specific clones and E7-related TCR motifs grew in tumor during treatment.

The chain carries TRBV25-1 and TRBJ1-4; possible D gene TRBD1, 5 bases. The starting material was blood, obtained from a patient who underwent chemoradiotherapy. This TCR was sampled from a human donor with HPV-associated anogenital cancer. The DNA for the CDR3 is TGTGCCAGCAGTGAATTGGGGGACTACCGGGAAAAACTGTTTTTT. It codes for CASSELGDYREKLFF. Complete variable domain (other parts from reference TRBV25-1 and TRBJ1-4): EADIYQTPRYLVIGTGKKITLECSQTMGHDKMYWYQQDPGMELHLIHYSYGVNSTEKGDLSSESTVSRIRTEHFPLTLESARPSHTSQYLCASSELGDYREKLFFGSGTQLSVL.